This T cell receptor (beta chain) appears in the sequencing data of a study of shared clonotypes between healthy human individuals. On this clone itself: Its antigen is not identified.

The data were produced by immunoSEQ multiplex PCR, yet TCRdb's version contains in-frame clones alone and is incomplete. Of roughly 700,000 clones in the sample, around 91% were seen once. CDR3 length: 13 residues. Germline CDR1 MNHEY, CDR2 SMNVEV (reference sequence). V shed 10 bases and J shed 6 bases, with 19 bases lying between them. Study-level results: The study generally estimated greater richness for naive than memory subsets. Even with large depth, rarefaction showed that sorted-subset sequencing was incomplete. Only blood was sampled, and tissue TCR repertoires likely differ from blood ones.

The sequenced material came from memory CD8+ T cells from PBMCs. Subset indicated: CD45RO+ cells pooled with CCR7-negative TemRA cells. The source of this sequence is a man aged 18 to 35 in good health. Some clones in this sample may be carry-over from other donors' samples. The chain links TRBV27 to TRBJ2-7, with D possibly TRBD2 on 6 matching bases. The CDR3 sequence is CATTGGAWSEQYF. CDR3 sequence (DNA): TGTGCCACCACCGGGGGAGCTTGGTCCGAGCAGTACTTC.